Listed below are T cell receptor beta chains from one sample, sequenced in a study of cytomegalovirus exposure and HLA in healthy donors. Sequencing used immunoSEQ multiplex PCR; TCRdb keeps in-frame clones, though not all of them. This table has more than 95,000 clones, 60% to 80% appearing once. What was sequenced was PBMCs. The receptors here all came from a man between 45 and 60 years old in good health and CMV-seropositive. Both conserved end residues are part of each CDR3. Each record gives: D gene, V gene, J gene, clone size, CDR3 DNA, CDR3 protein. D genes are given only for firm matches. Some rows mark clone size as missing; the rest say once, few, many or name a class of expanded clone.

D gene: TRBD2; V gene: TRBV27; J gene: TRBJ2-3; clone size: once; CDR3 DNA: TGTGCCAGCAGTCTAGGACTAGCGGGAAACAGTCACACAGATACGCAGTATTTT; CDR3 protein: CASSLGLAGNSHTDTQYF
D gene: NA; V gene: TRBV4-3; J gene: TRBJ1-2; clone size: NA; CDR3 DNA: TGCGCCAGCAGCCAAGATTTTTCCCCAGCTAACTATGGCTACACCTTC; CDR3 protein: CASSQDFSPANYGYTF
D gene: NA; V gene: TRBV1; J gene: TRBJ2-5; clone size: NA; CDR3 DNA: TGCACCAGCAGGCCGGGACAGGAGCCGTACCAAGAGACCCAGTACTTC; CDR3 protein: CTSRPGQEPYQETQYF
D gene: TRBD2; V gene: TRBV13; J gene: TRBJ2-5; clone size: NA; CDR3 DNA: TGTGCCAGCACCTTCGGGGGGACTAGCGTGGGAGAGACCCAGTACTTC; CDR3 protein: CASTFGGTSVGETQYF
D gene: NA; V gene: TRBV7-9; J gene: TRBJ2-7; clone size: NA; CDR3 DNA: TGTGCCAGCAGCCAACGGGACACCCCCTACGAGCAGTACTTC; CDR3 protein: CASSQRDTPYEQYF
D gene: NA; V gene: TRBV5-4; J gene: TRBJ1-4; clone size: NA; CDR3 DNA: TGTGCCAGCAGCGCGGTTGGTACTAATGAAAAACTGTTTTTT; CDR3 protein: CASSAVGTNEKLFF
D gene: TRBD1; V gene: TRBV19; J gene: TRBJ2-3; clone size: NA; CDR3 DNA: TGTGCCAGTAGTAAATTACAGGGGAGTAAGGCAGATACGCAGTATTTT; CDR3 protein: CASSKLQGSKADTQYF
D gene: TRBD2; V gene: TRBV28; J gene: TRBJ2-1; clone size: NA; CDR3 DNA: TGTGCCAGCAGTTACGGGACTAGCCTATACAATGAGCAGTTCTTC; CDR3 protein: CASSYGTSLYNEQFF
D gene: TRBD1; V gene: TRBV29-1; J gene: TRBJ2-3; clone size: NA; CDR3 DNA: TGCAGCGTGGGTAACAGGGGCTCTAGCACAGATACGCAGTATTTT; CDR3 protein: CSVGNRGSSTDTQYF
D gene: NA; V gene: TRBV6-5; J gene: TRBJ1-3; clone size: NA; CDR3 DNA: TGTGCCAGCAGTTACGAAGTCGCCGGCTCTGGAAACACCATATATTTT; CDR3 protein: CASSYEVAGSGNTIYF
D gene: NA; V gene: TRBV28; J gene: TRBJ2-4; clone size: NA; CDR3 DNA: TGTGCCAGTGTGGCGGCTATGGGAGCCAAAAACATTCAGTACTTC; CDR3 protein: CASVAAMGAKNIQYF
D gene: NA; V gene: TRBV7-9; J gene: TRBJ2-1; clone size: NA; CDR3 DNA: TGTGCCAGCAGCCTACAGAACAATGAGCAGTTCTTC; CDR3 protein: CASSLQNNEQFF
D gene: TRBD2; V gene: TRBV6-1; J gene: TRBJ2-7; clone size: once; CDR3 DNA: TGTGCCAGCAGTGGCCCAACGGCGGGAGTGACGAACGAGCAGTACTTC; CDR3 protein: CASSGPTAGVTNEQYF
D gene: NA; V gene: TRBV7-3; J gene: TRBJ1-5; clone size: once; CDR3 DNA: TGTGCCATCGCAGGCAGACCATATAGCAATCAGCCCCAGCATTTT; CDR3 protein: CAIAGRPYSNQPQHF
D gene: NA; V gene: TRBV5-8; J gene: TRBJ1-5; clone size: once; CDR3 DNA: TGTGCCAGCAGCTTGGAGCCTAATCAGCCCCAGCATTTT; CDR3 protein: CASSLEPNQPQHF
D gene: TRBD2; V gene: TRBV28; J gene: TRBJ2-3; clone size: NA; CDR3 DNA: TGTGCCAGCACCCAAGGGACTAGCGGGACCACAGATACGCAGTATTTT; CDR3 protein: CASTQGTSGTTDTQYF
D gene: TRBD1; V gene: TRBV11-2; J gene: TRBJ2-7; clone size: few; CDR3 DNA: TGTGCCAGCAGCTTAGTAGGACAGGTCTCCTACGAGCAGTACTTC; CDR3 protein: CASSLVGQVSYEQYF
D gene: NA; V gene: TRBV7-9; J gene: TRBJ2-3; clone size: NA; CDR3 DNA: TGTGCCAGCAGCTTAGGGGAAGGGGTTCGACGCACAGATACGCAGTATTTT; CDR3 protein: CASSLGEGVRRTDTQYF
D gene: NA; V gene: TRBV4-2; J gene: TRBJ1-1; clone size: NA; CDR3 DNA: TGTGCCAGCAGCCAAATTTCCCCGCTGAGAACTGAAGCTTTCTTT; CDR3 protein: CASSQISPLRTEAFF
D gene: NA; V gene: TRBV6-6; J gene: TRBJ2-7; clone size: NA; CDR3 DNA: TGTGCCAGCAGTTACTCGGAGGAAGGCCACTACGAGCAGTACTTC; CDR3 protein: CASSYSEEGHYEQYF
D gene: NA; V gene: TRBV27; J gene: TRBJ2-1; clone size: NA; CDR3 DNA: TGTGCCAGCAGTTTCAAGGGCACAGCTACCGGGACTCGCCTGGGTCTCGAGCAGTTCTTC; CDR3 protein: CASSFKGTATGTRLGLEQFF
D gene: TRBD1; V gene: TRBV25-1; J gene: TRBJ1-4; clone size: few; CDR3 DNA: TGTGCCAGCGCAACCGGGACAGGGTTGGAAAAACTGTTTTTT; CDR3 protein: CASATGTGLEKLFF
D gene: NA; V gene: TRBV28; J gene: TRBJ2-5; clone size: NA; CDR3 DNA: TGTGCCAGTCACTCCTATCTCCCGACACAAGAGACCCAGTACTTC; CDR3 protein: CASHSYLPTQETQYF
D gene: NA; V gene: TRBV6-5; J gene: TRBJ1-3; clone size: NA; CDR3 DNA: TGTGCCAGCAGTTACTCGGCAGCTGGAAACACCATATATTTT; CDR3 protein: CASSYSAAGNTIYF
D gene: NA; V gene: TRBV28; J gene: TRBJ2-2; clone size: NA; CDR3 DNA: TGTGCCAGCAGGGACAGACCGATTCCGAACACCGGGGAGCTGTTTTTT; CDR3 protein: CASRDRPIPNTGELFF
D gene: NA; V gene: TRBV6-6; J gene: TRBJ2-7; clone size: few; CDR3 DNA: TGTGCCAGCAGTTACTCGCGGGGGCCCTACGAGCAGTACTTC; CDR3 protein: CASSYSRGPYEQYF
D gene: TRBD2; V gene: TRBV13; J gene: TRBJ2-7; clone size: few; CDR3 DNA: TGTGCCAGCAGCACAGGGGGACTAGCGGGAGTCTACGAGCAGTACTTC; CDR3 protein: CASSTGGLAGVYEQYF
D gene: TRBD1; V gene: TRBV19; J gene: TRBJ2-7; clone size: NA; CDR3 DNA: TGTGCCAGTAGTATCGGACAGGGAGAATTCTACGAGCAGTACTTC; CDR3 protein: CASSIGQGEFYEQYF